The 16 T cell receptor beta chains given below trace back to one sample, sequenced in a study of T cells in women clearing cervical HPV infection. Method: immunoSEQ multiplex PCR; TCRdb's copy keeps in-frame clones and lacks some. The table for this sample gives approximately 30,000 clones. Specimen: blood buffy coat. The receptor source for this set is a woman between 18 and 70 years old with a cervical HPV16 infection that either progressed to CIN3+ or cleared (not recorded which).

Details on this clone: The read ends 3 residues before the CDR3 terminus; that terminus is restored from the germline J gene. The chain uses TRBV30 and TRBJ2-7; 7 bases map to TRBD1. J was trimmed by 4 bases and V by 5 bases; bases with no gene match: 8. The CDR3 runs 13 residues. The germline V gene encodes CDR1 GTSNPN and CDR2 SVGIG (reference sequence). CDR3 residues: CAWDPGQTYEQYF. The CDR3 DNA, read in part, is TGTGCCTGGGATCCGGGACAGACATACGAG.

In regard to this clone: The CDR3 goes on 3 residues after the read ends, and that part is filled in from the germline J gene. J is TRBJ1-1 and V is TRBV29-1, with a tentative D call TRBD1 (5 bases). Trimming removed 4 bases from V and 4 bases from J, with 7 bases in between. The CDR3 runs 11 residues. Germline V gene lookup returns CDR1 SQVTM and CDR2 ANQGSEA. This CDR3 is CSVAQGTEAFF. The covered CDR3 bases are TGCAGCGTTGCCCAGGGCACTGAA.

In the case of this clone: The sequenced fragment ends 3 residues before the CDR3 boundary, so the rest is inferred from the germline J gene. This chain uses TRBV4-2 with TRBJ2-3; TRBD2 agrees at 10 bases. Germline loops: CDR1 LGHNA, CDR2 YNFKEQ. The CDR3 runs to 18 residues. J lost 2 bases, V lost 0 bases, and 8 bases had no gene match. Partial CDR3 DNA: TGTGCCAGCAGCCAAGATCGGGGGACTAGCGACCCCACAGATACG. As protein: CASSQDRGTSDPTDT. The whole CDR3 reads CASSQDRGTSDPTDTQYF.

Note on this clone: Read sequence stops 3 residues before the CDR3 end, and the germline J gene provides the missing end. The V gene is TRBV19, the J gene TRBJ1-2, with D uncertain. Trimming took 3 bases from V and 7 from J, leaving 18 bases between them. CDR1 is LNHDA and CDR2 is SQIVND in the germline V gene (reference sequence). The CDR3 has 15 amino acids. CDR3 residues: CASSMVAVQKGGYTF. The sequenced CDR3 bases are TGTGCCAGTAGTATGGTAGCGGTCCAAAAAGGTGGC.

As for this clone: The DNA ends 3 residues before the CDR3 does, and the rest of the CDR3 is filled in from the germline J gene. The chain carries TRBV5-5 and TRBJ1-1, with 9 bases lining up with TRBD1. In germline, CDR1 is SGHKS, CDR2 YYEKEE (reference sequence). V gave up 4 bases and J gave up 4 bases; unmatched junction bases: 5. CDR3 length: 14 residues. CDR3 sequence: CASSPQGAGTEAFF. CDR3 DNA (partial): TGTGCCAGCAGCCCACAGGGGGCGGGCACTGAA.

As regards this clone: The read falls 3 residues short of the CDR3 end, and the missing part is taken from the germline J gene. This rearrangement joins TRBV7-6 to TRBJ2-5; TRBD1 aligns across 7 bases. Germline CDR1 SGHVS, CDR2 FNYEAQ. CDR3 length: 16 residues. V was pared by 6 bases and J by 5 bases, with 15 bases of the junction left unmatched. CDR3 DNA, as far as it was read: TGTGCCAGCAGACCCAGCCGGGACAGTATAAGGGAGACC. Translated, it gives CASRPSRDSIRET. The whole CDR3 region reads CASRPSRDSIRETQYF.

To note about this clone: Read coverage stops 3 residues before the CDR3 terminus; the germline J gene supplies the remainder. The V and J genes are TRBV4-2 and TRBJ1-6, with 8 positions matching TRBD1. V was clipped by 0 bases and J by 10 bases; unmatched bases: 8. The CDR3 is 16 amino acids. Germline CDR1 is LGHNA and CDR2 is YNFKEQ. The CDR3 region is CASSQDLGQGLSPLHF. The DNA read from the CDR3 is TGTGCCAGCAGCCAAGATTTAGGACAGGGTTTGTCACCC.

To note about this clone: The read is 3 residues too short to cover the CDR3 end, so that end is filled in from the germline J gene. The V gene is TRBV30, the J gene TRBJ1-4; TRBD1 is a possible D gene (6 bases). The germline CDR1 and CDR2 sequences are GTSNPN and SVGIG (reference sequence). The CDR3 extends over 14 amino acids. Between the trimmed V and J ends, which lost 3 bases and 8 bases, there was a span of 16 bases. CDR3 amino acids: CAWRKTGLREKLFF. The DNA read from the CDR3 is TGTGCCTGGAGAAAAACAGGGTTGCGAGAAAAA.

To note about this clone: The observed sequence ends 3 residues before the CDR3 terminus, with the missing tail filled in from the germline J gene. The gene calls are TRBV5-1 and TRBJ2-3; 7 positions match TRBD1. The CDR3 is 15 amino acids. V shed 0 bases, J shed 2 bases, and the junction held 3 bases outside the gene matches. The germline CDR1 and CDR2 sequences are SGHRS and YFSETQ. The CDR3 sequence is CASSLGGQNTDTQYF. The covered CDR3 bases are TGCGCCAGCAGCTTGGGGGGACAGAACACAGATACG.

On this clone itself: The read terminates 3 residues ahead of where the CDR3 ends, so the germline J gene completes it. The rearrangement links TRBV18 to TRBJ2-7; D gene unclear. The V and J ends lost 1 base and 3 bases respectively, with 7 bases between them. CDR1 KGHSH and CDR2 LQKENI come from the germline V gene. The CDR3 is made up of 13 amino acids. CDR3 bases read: TGTGCCAGCTCACCACAAGACAACTACGAG. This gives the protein CASSPQDNYE. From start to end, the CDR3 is CASSPQDNYEQYF.

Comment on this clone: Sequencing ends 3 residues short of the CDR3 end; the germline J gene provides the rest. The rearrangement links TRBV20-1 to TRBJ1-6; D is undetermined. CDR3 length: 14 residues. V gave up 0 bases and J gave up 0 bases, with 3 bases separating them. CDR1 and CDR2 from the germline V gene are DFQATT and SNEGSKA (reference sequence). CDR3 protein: CSAREGSYNSPLHF. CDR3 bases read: TGCAGTGCTAGAGAAGGCTCCTATAATTCACCC.

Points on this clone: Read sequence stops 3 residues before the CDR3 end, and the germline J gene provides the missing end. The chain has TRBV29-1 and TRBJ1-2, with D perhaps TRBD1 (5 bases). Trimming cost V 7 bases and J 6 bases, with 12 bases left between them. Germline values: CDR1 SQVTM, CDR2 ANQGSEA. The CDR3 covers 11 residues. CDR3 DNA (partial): TGCAGCGCCCAGGGAAGCGATGGC. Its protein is CSAQGSDG. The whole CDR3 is CSAQGSDGYTF.

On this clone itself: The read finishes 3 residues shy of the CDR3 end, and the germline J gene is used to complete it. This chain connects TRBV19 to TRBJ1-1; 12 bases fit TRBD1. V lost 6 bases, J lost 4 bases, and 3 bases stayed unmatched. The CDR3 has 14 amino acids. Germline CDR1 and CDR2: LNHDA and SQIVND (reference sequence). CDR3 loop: CASRGQGAGTEAFF. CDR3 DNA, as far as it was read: TGTGCCAGTAGGGGACAGGGGGCCGGCACTGAA.

CDR3 protein: CASSRTGEGEKLFF. CDR3 DNA (partial): TGTGCCAGCAGTAGGACAGGGGAGGGCGAAAAA. The chain recombines TRBV6-4 with TRBJ1-4; TRBD1 agrees at 9 bases. The sequenced fragment ends 3 residues before the CDR3 boundary, so the rest is inferred from the germline J gene. Looked up from germline, CDR1 is MRHNA and CDR2 is SNTAGT. This CDR3 has 14 amino acids. V gave up 5 bases and J gave up 8 bases; unmatched junction bases: 6.

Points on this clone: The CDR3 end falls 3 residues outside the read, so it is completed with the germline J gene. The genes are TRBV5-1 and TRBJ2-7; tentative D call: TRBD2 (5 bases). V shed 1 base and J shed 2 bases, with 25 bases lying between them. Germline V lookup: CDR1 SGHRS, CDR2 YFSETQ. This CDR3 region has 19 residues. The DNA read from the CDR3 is TGCGCCAGCAGCTTGTCGTTCGGGGAAGTCGTGGATTCGACCTACGAG. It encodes CASSLSFGEVVDSTYE. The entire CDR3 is CASSLSFGEVVDSTYEQYF.

The part of the CDR3 DNA that was read is TGTGCCAGCAGTGCAACAGGTGGGAGCAATCAGCCG. This gives the protein CASSATGGSNQP. The full CDR3 sequence reads CASSATGGSNQPQYF. The chain combines TRBV6-1 with TRBJ2-3, with D perhaps given as TRBD1 or TRBD2 (5 bases each). The sequence runs out 3 residues before the end of the CDR3; the remainder is reconstructed from the germline J gene. Germline V gene sequence: CDR1 MNHNS, CDR2 SASEGT. The CDR3 extends over 15 amino acids.